The 23 T cell receptor beta chains below were found in one sample sequenced in a study of blood T cell repertoires in COVID-19. Generated by immunoSEQ multiplex PCR, the TCRdb table keeps only in-frame clones and is missing some. In the table there are tens of thousands of clones, 90% of which are singletons. The sequenced sample was peripheral blood. Source of these receptors: a middle-aged woman with active COVID-19.

This rearrangement joins TRBV20-1 to TRBJ1-5; 8 nucleotides align to TRBD1. V lost 3 bases, J lost 7 bases, and 11 bases stayed unmatched. The V gene's germline CDR1 is DFQATT and CDR2 SNEGSKA (reference sequence). CDR3 length: 15 residues. DNA of the CDR3: TGCAGTGCTAGTGACGGACAGGGAACCGGACAGCCCCAGCATTTT. Translated: CSASDGQGTGQPQHF.

The rearrangement uses TRBV27 and TRBJ2-7, with 7 positions matching TRBD2. V gave up 6 bases and J gave up 5 bases; unmatched junction bases: 4. Per the germline V gene, CDR1 is MNHEY and CDR2 is SMNVEV (reference sequence). The length of the CDR3 is 12 residues. The CDR3 coding sequence is TGTGCCAGCAGCGGGGAGGGGCACGAGCAGTACTTC. As protein: CASSGEGHEQYF.

The chain couples TRBV19 to TRBJ1-5; the match to TRBD1 covers 8 bases. CDR1 and CDR2 from the germline V gene are LNHDA and SQIVND (reference sequence). The V and J ends lost 8 bases and 2 bases, in that order; junction bases with no gene match: 8. CDR3 length equals 15 residues. The CDR3 DNA sequence: TGTGCCAGTCACACAGGGGGAGAGGGCAATCAGCCCCAGCATTTT. This translates into CASHTGGEGNQPQHF.

The CDR3 here is CASKGLAGASYEQYF. CDR3 DNA: TGTGCCTCAAAGGGACTAGCGGGCGCCTCCTACGAGCAGTACTTC. The V gene is TRBV10-3, the J gene TRBJ2-7, with 12 bases identical to TRBD2. V was pared by 11 bases and J by 0 bases, with 8 bases of the junction left unmatched. Germline V CDR1 and CDR2: ENHRY, SYGVKD. CDR3 length: 15 residues.

The V and J genes are TRBV4-2 and TRBJ2-1, with 8 positions matching TRBD1. Trimming cost V 5 bases and J 8 bases; bases outside gene matches: 14. Germline V gene lookup returns CDR1 LGHNA and CDR2 YNFKEQ. This CDR3 has 16 residues. The CDR3 loop is CASSEATGQALYEQFF. The CDR3 coding sequence is TGTGCCAGCAGCGAGGCGACGGGACAGGCGTTATATGAGCAGTTCTTC.

This chain joins TRBV4-3 and TRBJ2-2; D unresolved. The CDR3 loop spans 15 amino acids. The V gene lost 1 base and the J gene lost 6 bases, with 12 bases spanning the gap. Germline V CDR1 and CDR2: LGHNA, YSLEER. The CDR3 bases are TGCGCCAGCAGCCAAGTGTCCCCACTGGCCGGGGAGCTGTTTTTT. Amino acids: CASSQVSPLAGELFF.

V gene TRBV6-1 combines with J gene TRBJ1-4; 8 nucleotides agree with TRBD1. CDR1 and CDR2 from the germline V gene are MNHNS and SASEGT. Trimming took 3 bases from V and 8 from J; bases not matched to a gene: 5. The CDR3 covers 14 residues. CDR3 coding DNA: TGTGCCAGCAGTGAGACAGGGGTTGGCGAAAAACTGTTTTTT. Translated: CASSETGVGEKLFF.

The chain links TRBV9 to TRBJ2-2, with a possible D match to TRBD2 (7 bases). The CDR3 covers 15 residues. V was shortened by 2 bases and J by 6 bases, with 14 bases between the two germline ends. Germline CDR1 is SGDLS and CDR2 is YYNGEE. The DNA for the CDR3 is TGTGCCAGCAGCGTGTCTGGGGGGGGCCCCGGGGAGCTGTTTTTT. Amino acid sequence: CASSVSGGGPGELFF.

By proportion, this clone is medium-sized. This chain links TRBV7-2 with TRBJ1-4; TRBD1 matches 9 bases. This CDR3 comprises 15 residues. Germline loops: CDR1 SGHTA, CDR2 FQGNSA. V was clipped by 5 bases and J by 2 bases; unmatched bases: 3. In DNA, the CDR3 is TGTGCCAGCAGCATTGGACAGGGGACTAATGAAAAACTGTTTTTT. Its translation is CASSIGQGTNEKLFF.

This chain uses TRBV12-5 with TRBJ2-7; tentatively, D is TRBD1 (5 bases). Germline V gene sequence: CDR1 LGHNT, CDR2 FRNRAP. The V gene lost 0 bases and the J gene lost 2 bases, with 11 bases spanning the gap. This CDR3 has 15 residues. CDR3: CASGLVSDKTYEQYF. The CDR3 DNA is TGTGCTAGTGGTTTGGTATCGGACAAAACCTACGAGCAGTACTTC. The complete variable domain, with remaining parts taken from reference TRBV12-5 and TRBJ2-7, reads DARVTQTPRHKVTEMGQEVTMRCQPILGHNTVFWYRQTMMQGLELLAYFRNRAPLDDSGMPKDRFSAEMPDATLATLKIQPSEPRDSAVYFCASGLVSDKTYEQYFGPGTRLTVT.

V and J are TRBV4-2 and TRBJ1-2; no firm D call. Trimming left V 8 bases short and J 7 bases short, with 14 bases between. Germline CDR1 and CDR2: LGHNA and YNFKEQ. CDR3 length equals 12 residues. This CDR3 is CASGSAGLGYTF. CDR3 DNA: TGTGCCAGCGGCTCGGCAGGACTTGGCTACACCTTC.

This clone was detected once. The rearrangement uses TRBV18 and TRBJ2-5; D uncertain. The V end was cut by 2 bases, the J end by 2 bases, with 6 bases between. The CDR3 is made up of 13 amino acids. The V gene's germline CDR1 is KGHSH and CDR2 LQKENI. The chain's CDR3 is CASSPVRQETQYF. The CDR3 DNA sequence: TGTGCCAGCTCACCAGTCAGACAAGAGACCCAGTACTTC.

The rearrangement links TRBV4-1 to TRBJ2-1; 10 bases are a match to TRBD1. The CDR3 covers 19 residues. Germline-derived CDR1 and CDR2 are MGHRA and YSYEKL. Trimming cost V 0 bases and J 5 bases; bases outside gene matches: 13. Written as DNA, the CDR3 is TGCGCCAGCAGCCAAGAGGGGACAGGGGCCGCGCTTGTCGACAATGAGCAGTTCTTC. It is translated as CASSQEGTGAALVDNEQFF.

The chain carries TRBV19 and TRBJ2-6, with 8 bases identical to TRBD2. The CDR3 consists of 18 residues. Losses at the gene ends were 5 bases for V and 0 bases for J; bases not matched to a gene: 9. Germline CDR1 reads LNHDA; CDR2 reads SQIVND (reference sequence). The CDR3 loop is CASSPGGGYSSGANVLTF. The CDR3 region has the DNA TGTGCCAGTAGTCCCGGGGGGGGATACAGCTCTGGGGCCAACGTCCTGACTTTC.

The J gene is TRBJ1-5, the V gene TRBV5-1; tentative D call: TRBD1 (6 bases). V was trimmed by 1 base and J by 5 bases, leaving 10 bases between them. Germline CDR1 SGHRS, CDR2 YFSETQ. This CDR3 has 14 amino acids. For the CDR3, the DNA is TGCGCCAGCAGCTTGAGGGGGGGCCATCAGCCCCAGCATTTT. Protein sequence: CASSLRGGHQPQHF.

The chain links TRBV12-5 to TRBJ2-7, with 8 bases that match TRBD2. Germline values: CDR1 LGHNT, CDR2 FRNRAP. With V trimmed by 2 bases and J by 2 bases, 8 bases remained unmatched. The CDR3 contains 16 residues. For the CDR3, the DNA is TGTGCTAGTGGTTTGTCCACGGGAGGGATTGCCTACGAGCAGTACTTC. Residues: CASGLSTGGIAYEQYF.

The V and J genes are TRBV6-1 and TRBJ2-1; 8 bases line up with TRBD1. Germline CDR1 reads MNHNS; CDR2 reads SASEGT. CDR3 length: 15 amino acids. Losses at the gene ends were 1 base for V and 7 bases for J; bases not matched to a gene: 6. The CDR3 DNA sequence: TGTGCCAGCAGTGAAGTTCAGGGGGCGCGTAATGAGCAGTTCTTC. Translation gives CASSEVQGARNEQFF.

This clone was recorded once. CDR3 sequence reads: CASSAAPSGGAGEQFF. The CDR3 bases are TGCGCCAGCAGCGCTGCTCCTAGCGGGGGGGCAGGCGAGCAGTTCTTC. V and J are TRBV5-1 and TRBJ2-1, with 12 positions matching TRBD2. Germline V CDR1 and CDR2: SGHRS, YFSETQ. The CDR3 totals 16 residues. V was pared by 4 bases and J by 10 bases, with 12 bases of the junction left unmatched.

J is TRBJ2-3 and V is TRBV2; D unclear. In germline, CDR1 is SNHLY, CDR2 FYNNEI. With 2 bases removed from V and 2 bases from J, the gap between germline ends came to 11 bases. There are 15 residues in the CDR3. The CDR3 spells CASSEMRQSTDTQYF. As DNA, the CDR3 is TGTGCCAGCAGTGAAATGAGGCAGTCCACAGATACGCAGTATTTT.

The chain recombines TRBV7-8 with TRBJ1-1; no clear D gene. This CDR3 region has 16 residues. The ends were cut back, 2 bases at V and 1 base at J, with 14 bases in the middle. In germline, CDR1 is SGHVS, CDR2 FQNEAQ. The CDR3 sequence is CASSLRHTRPNTEAFF. The CDR3 region has the DNA TGTGCCAGCAGCTTAAGACATACCCGCCCGAACACTGAAGCTTTCTTT.

The chain has TRBV5-1 and TRBJ2-3; 9 bases fit TRBD2. This CDR3 contains 16 residues. Germline CDR1 and CDR2: SGHRS and YFSETQ. V was pared by 7 bases and J by 0 bases, with 9 bases of the junction left unmatched. The DNA for the CDR3 is TGCGCCAGCGGGGCTGTTCTAGCGGGAAGCACAGATACGCAGTATTTT. Amino acids: CASGAVLAGSTDTQYF.

V usage is TRBV6-2 or TRBV6-3 and J usage is TRBJ2-1, with 13 bases identical to TRBD2. After removal of 2 bases from V and 4 bases from J, the junction contained 8 bases not matched to a gene. The CDR3 loop spans 18 amino acids. Looked up from germline, CDR1 is MNHEY and CDR2 is SVGEGT. The CDR3 DNA reads as TGTGCCAGCAGTTACCTTGGACTAGCGGGGGTCCTATACAATGAGCAGTTCTTC. Translating it yields CASSYLGLAGVLYNEQFF.

A few counts support this clone. The chain recombines TRBV6-6 with TRBJ1-2; a possible D gene is TRBD1 (6 bases). Trimming took 6 bases from V and 3 from J, leaving 17 bases between them. The germline V gene has CDR1 MNHNY and CDR2 SVGAGI (reference sequence). The CDR3 runs 15 residues. DNA of the CDR3: TGTGCCAGCAGCCTCAGGGGCGGAAGTGACTATGGCTACACCTTC. Residues: CASSLRGGSDYGYTF.